This TCR beta chain was sequenced during a study of T-cell reconstitution after alpha-beta-depleted transplantation in children. The CDR3 contains 17 residues. Germline CDR1 is SGHTA and CDR2 is FQGNSA. Trimming cost V 5 bases and J 0 bases; bases outside gene matches: 7. Unique molecular identifiers were incorporated during preparation of the TCRbeta library. TCRdb reprocessed the PCR reads with MiXCR, giving one entry per CDR3 protein. This sample carries 450,000 to 500,000 distinct CDR3 sequences, approximately 13% of them seen once, and the ten largest clones take over 5.5%. This TCR derives from a human donor who donated a stem cell graft to a child with combined immunodeficiency. The genes are TRBV7-2 and TRBJ2-2; 9 bases match TRBD2. This sample comprised PBMCs from the stem cell graft donor, obtained from the stem cell graft. The CDR3 DNA is TGTGCCAGCAGCCCATTCCTAGCGGGGTCGAACACCGGGGAGCTGTTTTTT. Translated, it gives CASSPFLAGSNTGELFF.